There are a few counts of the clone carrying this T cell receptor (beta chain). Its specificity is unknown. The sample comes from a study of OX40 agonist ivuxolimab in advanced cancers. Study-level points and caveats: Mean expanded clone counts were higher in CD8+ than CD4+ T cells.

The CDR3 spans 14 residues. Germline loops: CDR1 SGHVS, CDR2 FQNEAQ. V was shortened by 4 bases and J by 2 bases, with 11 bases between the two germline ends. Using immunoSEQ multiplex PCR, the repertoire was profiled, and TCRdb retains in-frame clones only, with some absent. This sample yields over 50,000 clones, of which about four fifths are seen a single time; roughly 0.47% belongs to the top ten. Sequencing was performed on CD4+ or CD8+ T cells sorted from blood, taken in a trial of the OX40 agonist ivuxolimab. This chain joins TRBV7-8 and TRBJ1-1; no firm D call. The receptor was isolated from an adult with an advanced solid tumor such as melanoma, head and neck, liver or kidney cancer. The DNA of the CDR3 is TGTGCCAGCAGCTCTTCGGACTTCAACACTGAAGCTTTCTTT. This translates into CASSSSDFNTEAFF.